Each of the 27 T cell receptor beta chains below was sequenced from the same sample in a study of T cell responses to AZD1222 COVID-19 vaccine. Profiling relied on immunoSEQ multiplex PCR, and the TCRdb table lists in-frame clones only, not all of them. Altogether tens of thousands of clones are present, just over 85% being singletons, with the ten largest covering roughly 10%. This specimen was peripheral blood, taken on day 0 of AZD1222 vaccination. The receptors here all came from an adult in good health.

The chain links TRBV9 to TRBJ1-1, with 9 nucleotides matching TRBD1. Germline CDR1 is SGDLS and CDR2 is YYNGEE. The CDR3 loop spans 16 amino acids. V lost 4 bases, J lost 5 bases, and 12 bases stayed unmatched. The CDR3 loop reads CASSHPQGAGGTEAFF. CDR3 DNA: TGTGCCAGCAGCCACCCACAGGGGGCCGGAGGAACTGAAGCTTTCTTT.

The chain employs TRBV5-5 and TRBJ1-6; TRBD1 agrees at 7 bases. Trimming at V came to 1 base and at J to 9 bases, leaving 7 bases not matched to a gene. The length of the CDR3 is 15 residues. CDR1 is SGHKS, CDR2 YYEKEE, per germline (reference sequence). CDR3 sequence reads: CASSLTQGVASPLHF. DNA of the CDR3: TGTGCCAGCAGCTTGACGCAGGGGGTAGCTTCACCCCTCCACTTT.

This chain connects TRBV7-8 to TRBJ2-2, with TRBD2 as a possible D gene (5 bases). There are 15 residues in the CDR3. Germline CDR1 and CDR2: SGHVS and FQNEAQ. V was trimmed by 0 bases and J by 6 bases, leaving 11 bases between them. The CDR3 region is CASSLALAGSGELFF. The DNA of the CDR3 is TGTGCCAGCAGCTTAGCCCTCGCGGGCTCCGGGGAGCTGTTTTTT.

This clone was detected only once. The chain uses TRBV6-1 and TRBJ1-3, with 8 nucleotides matching TRBD1. CDR3 length: 17 residues. The J segment lost 2 bases and the V segment lost 4 bases, leaving 10 bases of the junction unmatched. The germline gives CDR1 MNHNS, CDR2 SASEGT. The CDR3 sequence is CASSATGQGIAGNTIYF. The CDR3, as DNA: TGTGCCAGCAGTGCCACCGGACAGGGTATCGCTGGAAACACCATATATTTT.

The J gene is TRBJ2-7, the V gene TRBV9; the D gene is possibly TRBD2 (6 bases). The V end was cut by 3 bases, the J end by 0 bases, with 13 bases between. The CDR3 is 15 residues long. Germline CDR1 SGDLS, CDR2 YYNGEE. The CDR3 DNA is TGTGCCAGCAGCGCCACGGGACTCCGCTCCTACGAGCAGTACTTC. It translates to CASSATGLRSYEQYF.

The rearrangement links TRBV6-5 to TRBJ2-7; TRBD1 matches 7 bases. J lost 1 base, V lost 6 bases, and 3 bases had no gene match. CDR3 size: 13 residues. Germline V gives CDR1 MNHEY, CDR2 SVGAGI. The CDR3 region has the DNA TGTGCCAGCAGAGAGGGGGCTTCCTACGAGCAGTACTTC. Translation: CASREGASYEQYF.

The chain combines TRBV7-9 with TRBJ1-2; unclear D gene. The V gene lost 0 bases and the J gene lost 3 bases, with 8 bases spanning the gap. Germline CDR1 is SEHNR and CDR2 is FQNEAQ (reference sequence). CDR3 length equals 14 residues. In DNA, the CDR3 is TGTGCCAGCAGCTTAGCGCCAGGCGACTATGGCTACACCTTC. This sequence encodes CASSLAPGDYGYTF.

This clone was counted between two and nine times. This sequence joins TRBV20-1 and TRBJ2-3, with TRBD2 matching 11 bases. Germline loops: CDR1 DFQATT, CDR2 SNEGSKA (reference sequence). Germline trimming cut 3 bases from V and 5 bases from J; bases unmatched to any gene: 4. This CDR3 spans 14 amino acids. The CDR3 sequence is CSASSLAGGDTQYF. The DNA for the CDR3 is TGCAGTGCTAGTTCGCTAGCGGGAGGAGATACGCAGTATTTT.

A single count supports this clone. The chain employs TRBV6-1 and TRBJ1-2; D might be TRBD1 (6 bases). The CDR3 length is 15 residues. V dropped 3 bases and J dropped 7 bases, with 18 bases sitting between them. The germline V gene encodes CDR1 MNHNS and CDR2 SASEGT. The CDR3 DNA reads TGTGCCAGCAGTGAGGTAGGACAGTGGGGTTCTGGCTACACCTTC. Translated: CASSEVGQWGSGYTF.

V usage is TRBV4-1 and J usage is TRBJ2-5; 12 positions match TRBD2. The CDR3 length is 16 residues. Germline V gene lookup returns CDR1 MGHRA and CDR2 YSYEKL. Losses at the gene ends were 5 bases for V and 2 bases for J; bases not matched to a gene: 6. The CDR3 here is CASSSSTSGGQETQYF. CDR3 DNA: TGCGCCAGCAGCTCCTCGACTAGCGGGGGACAAGAGACCCAGTACTTC.

In this sample, this clone turned up once. At one of its ends the junction is not consistent with the germline gene, which may arise from a read error. The chain carries TRBV7-9 and TRBJ2-7; 12 positions match TRBD2. Germline CDR1 SEHNR, CDR2 FQNEAQ (reference sequence). The CDR3 contains 14 residues. The CDR3, as DNA: TGTGCCAGCAGCCTAGCGGGGGGGCCACACGAGCAGTACTTC. This translates into CASSLAGGPHEQYF.

This chain links TRBV10-2 with TRBJ1-2, with D possibly being TRBD1 (6 bases). The V gene lost 3 bases and the J gene lost 7 bases, with 18 bases spanning the gap. Germline-derived CDR1 and CDR2 are WSHSY and SAAADI. This CDR3 region has 15 residues. The CDR3 protein is CASSDLTTGQGGYTF. DNA for the CDR3: TGCGCCAGCAGTGATTTAACTACAGGGCAGGGTGGCTACACCTTC.

The rearrangement uses TRBV6-5 and TRBJ2-7, with 12 positions matching TRBD2. Germline V CDR1 and CDR2: MNHEY, SVGAGI. The junction had 8 bases not matched to a gene; V was cut back by 10 bases and J by 1 base. The length of the CDR3 is 15 residues. CDR3: CATSPGLAGSYEQYF. The CDR3 DNA sequence: TGTGCCACCTCGCCTGGACTAGCGGGGTCCTACGAGCAGTACTTC.

This clone was detected once. The CDR3: CASSLTGVDSPLHF. DNA of the CDR3: TGTGCCAGCAGCTTAACAGGGGTGGATTCACCCCTCCACTTT. This chain joins TRBV5-6 and TRBJ1-6; TRBD1 matches at 7 bases. J gave up 8 bases and V 2 bases, and 4 bases lay outside the gene matches. The CDR3 runs to 14 residues. Germline V CDR1 and CDR2: SGHDT, YYEEEE.

This clone was found a few times. The rearrangement links TRBV5-1 to TRBJ2-5; unclear D gene. CDR3 size: 14 residues. Trimming took off 1 base at V and 3 bases at J, with 10 bases between the two ends. Germline V gene lookup returns CDR1 SGHRS and CDR2 YFSETQ. CDR3: CASSLRSAKETQYF. As DNA, the CDR3 is TGCGCCAGCAGCTTGCGCAGCGCAAAAGAGACCCAGTACTTC.

The gene calls are TRBV19 and TRBJ2-1; 8 positions agree with TRBD1. The CDR3 consists of 14 residues. Germline-derived CDR1 and CDR2 are LNHDA and SQIVND (reference sequence). V was pared by 2 bases and J by 6 bases, with 3 bases of the junction left unmatched. The CDR3 is CASSITGQVNEQFF. The DNA of the CDR3 is TGTGCCAGTAGTATAACGGGACAGGTCAATGAGCAGTTCTTC.

This clone was detected only once. The V call is TRBV2, the J call TRBJ2-7, with D tentatively TRBD2 (6 bases). V lost 4 bases and J 6 bases, leaving 19 bases between the germline ends. CDR3 length equals 15 residues. The V gene's germline CDR1 is SNHLY and CDR2 FYNNEI. This CDR3 reads CASSVFGGTSSEQYF. CDR3 DNA sequence: TGTGCCAGCAGTGTTTTTGGCGGGACCTCTTCCGAGCAGTACTTC.

This sequence joins TRBV27 and TRBJ1-2; D might be TRBD1 (5 bases). CDR1 is MNHEY, CDR2 SMNVEV, per germline (reference sequence). The CDR3 extends over 13 amino acids. Trimming took 5 bases from V and 7 from J, leaving 14 bases between them. The CDR3: CASSPGPRSGYTF. The CDR3, as DNA: TGTGCCAGCAGTCCGGGGCCTCGGTCTGGCTACACCTTC.

The chain has TRBV5-1 and TRBJ2-5, with a possible D match to TRBD2 (5 bases). CDR3 size: 13 residues. From germline, CDR1 is SGHRS and CDR2 YFSETQ. The ends were cut back, 3 bases at V and 5 bases at J, with 11 bases in the middle. CDR3 in amino acids: CASSSLTGETQYF. In DNA, the CDR3 is TGCGCCAGCAGCTCCCTAACGGGGGAGACCCAGTACTTC.

This clone appeared a few times. The gene calls are TRBV30 and TRBJ1-2; maybe TRBD1 (6 bases). V was pared by 3 bases and J by 7 bases, with 21 bases between. Germline V lookup: CDR1 GTSNPN, CDR2 SVGIG (reference sequence). This CDR3 has 15 residues. In DNA form, the CDR3 reads TGTGCCTGGAGCGTTACCCCGGGACACGGACTTGGCTACACCTTC. It encodes CAWSVTPGHGLGYTF.

The rearrangement links TRBV10-2 to TRBJ1-2, with unresolved D. V shed 4 bases and J shed 7 bases, with 10 bases lying between them. Germline V gene sequence: CDR1 WSHSY, CDR2 SAAADI. The CDR3 has 12 amino acids. As DNA, the CDR3 is TGCGCCAGCAGTGGGCCCGACCGTGGCTACACCTTC. Translating gives CASSGPDRGYTF.

This CDR3 is CASSVVGTSGRGNEQFF. CDR3 bases: TGTGCCAGCAGCGTCGTTGGAACTAGCGGGAGAGGGAATGAGCAGTTCTTC. This chain connects TRBV9 to TRBJ2-1; 11 positions match TRBD2. The CDR3 runs 17 residues. J gave up 7 bases and V 2 bases, and 11 bases lay outside the gene matches. Germline CDR1 and CDR2: SGDLS and YYNGEE. The full variable domain, with the rest looked up from reference TRBV9 and TRBJ2-1, is DSGVTQTPKHLITATGQRVTLRCSPRSGDLSVYWYQQSLDQGLQFLIQYYNGEERAKGNILERFSAQQFPDLHSELNLSSLELGDSALYFCASSVVGTSGRGNEQFFGPGTRLTVL.

The chain has TRBV7-9 and TRBJ2-7; perhaps D is TRBD1 or TRBD2 (7 bases each). The CDR3 loop spans 16 amino acids. Germline V gene lookup returns CDR1 SEHNR and CDR2 FQNEAQ (reference sequence). With 4 bases removed from V and 7 bases from J, the gap between germline ends came to 23 bases. CDR3 nucleotides: TGTGCCAGCAGCTCAACTCAGGGGGGGTCAATTAAAGAGCAGTACTTC. Protein: CASSSTQGGSIKEQYF.

The CDR3 loop reads CASSLEMGRAGSPLGEQYF. The DNA for the CDR3 is TGTGCCAGCAGCTTGGAAATGGGCAGGGCCGGGTCCCCTCTGGGAGAGCAGTACTTC. The chain carries TRBV5-5 and TRBJ2-7, with a weak D call TRBD1 (5 bases). The CDR3 runs to 19 residues. The V gene lost 0 bases and the J gene lost 7 bases, with 29 bases spanning the gap. CDR1 and CDR2 (germline): SGHKS, YYEKEE (reference sequence). Using reference TRBV5-5 and TRBJ2-7 for the parts outside the CDR3, the full variable domain is DAGVTQSPTHLIKTRGQQVTLRCSPISGHKSVSWYQQVLGQGPQFIFQYYEKEERGRGNFPDRFSARQFPNYSSELNVNALLLGDSALYLCASSLEMGRAGSPLGEQYFGPGTRLTVT.

The CDR3 here is CASLWTTNTDTQYF. DNA of the CDR3: TGTGCCAGCTTGTGGACAACAAACACAGATACGCAGTATTTT. The V call is TRBV2, the J call TRBJ2-3; maybe TRBD1 (5 bases). V was shortened by 8 bases and J by 2 bases, with 14 bases between the two germline ends. This CDR3 has 14 amino acids. Per germline, CDR1 SNHLY and CDR2 FYNNEI.

The V gene is TRBV7-2, the J gene TRBJ2-1; TRBD1 aligns across 10 bases. The CDR3 is made up of 16 amino acids. The germline CDR1 and CDR2 sequences are SGHTA and FQGNSA. V was pared by 0 bases and J by 5 bases, with 4 bases of the junction left unmatched. The CDR3 DNA is TGTGCCAGCAGCTTAGCGGGGACAGGGGCACACAATGAGCAGTTCTTC. This encodes CASSLAGTGAHNEQFF.

Here the CDR3 reads CASSLSGTNNEQFF. The CDR3, as DNA: TGTGCCAGCAGCTTATCCGGGACTAACAATGAGCAGTTCTTC. This sequence joins TRBV7-2 and TRBJ2-1; 7 bases agree with TRBD2. Trimming removed 2 bases from V and 5 bases from J; junction bases left unmatched: 3. Per the germline V gene, CDR1 is SGHTA and CDR2 is FQGNSA. There are 14 residues in the CDR3.